Reported below is one T cell receptor (beta chain). This sample is drawn from a study of blood T cell repertoires in COVID-19. Study as a whole: COVID-19 samples collected from the United States, Italy and Spain covered acute and convalescent phases. In each case, the material was cDNA or gDNA derived from T cells, B-cell-depleted T cells, or PBMCs.

The repertoire was sequenced with immunoSEQ multiplex PCR; TCRdb's copy has only in-frame clones and lacks some. The sample shows about 110,000 clones, roughly nine tenths of them seen only once. From germline, CDR1 is MDHEN and CDR2 SYDVKM. Trimming removed 6 bases from V and 7 bases from J; junction bases left unmatched: 9. The CDR3 is made up of 15 amino acids. The receptor's source is a man aged 35 to 55 with active or convalescent COVID-19. The specimen sequenced was peripheral blood. This chain links TRBV28 with TRBJ2-1, with TRBD2 matching over 10 bases. The CDR3 here is CASSLHSSGSNEQFF. The DNA of the CDR3 is TGTGCCAGCAGCCTTCATTCTAGCGGGAGTAATGAGCAGTTCTTC.